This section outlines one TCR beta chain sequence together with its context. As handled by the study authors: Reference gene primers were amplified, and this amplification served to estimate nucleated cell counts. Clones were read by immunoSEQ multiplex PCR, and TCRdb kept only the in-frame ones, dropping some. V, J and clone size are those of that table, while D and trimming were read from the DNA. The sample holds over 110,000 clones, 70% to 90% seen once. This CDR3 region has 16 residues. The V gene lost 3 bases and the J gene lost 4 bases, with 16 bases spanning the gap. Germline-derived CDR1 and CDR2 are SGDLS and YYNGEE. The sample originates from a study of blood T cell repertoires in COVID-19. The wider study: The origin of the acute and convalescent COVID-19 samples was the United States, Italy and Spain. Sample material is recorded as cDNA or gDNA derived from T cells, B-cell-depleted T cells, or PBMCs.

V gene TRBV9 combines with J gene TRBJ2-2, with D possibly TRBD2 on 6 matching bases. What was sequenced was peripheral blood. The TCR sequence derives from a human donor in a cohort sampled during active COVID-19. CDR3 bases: TGTGCCAGCAGCGCTTATAGCGGAATGAGCACCGGGGAGCTGTTTTTT. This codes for CASSAYSGMSTGELFF.